The source of this T cell receptor (beta chain) is a study of OX40 agonist ivuxolimab in advanced cancers. Study-level background: The patients got ivuxolimab, which is an agonistic anti-OX40 (CD134) antibody.

With respect to this clone: Antigen unknown.

Per the germline V gene, CDR1 is SGHTA and CDR2 is FQGNSA. The CDR3 totals 14 residues. Trimming removed 3 bases at V and 5 bases at J, with 13 bases between. Study results and limitations: There was clonal expansion of CD4+ and CD8+ blood T cells by week 6 at 0.1 to 3.0 mg/kg. Clonal expansion among partial responders at 0.1-3.0 mg/kg ranked near the lowest.

Sequenced by immunoSEQ multiplex PCR; TCRdb stores in-frame clones only, minus some. Counted here are around 67,000 clones, roughly 80% occurring once; the ten biggest clones make up 7.5% to 9%. The sequence came from an adult with an advanced solid tumor such as melanoma, head and neck, liver or kidney cancer. This sequence joins TRBV7-2 and TRBJ2-5, with TRBD2 as a possible D gene (7 bases). The source was CD4+ or CD8+ T cells sorted from blood, collected in a trial of the OX40 agonist ivuxolimab. The CDR3 bases are TGTGCCAGCAGCTTGGGGGGGGCGGGTGAGACCCAGTACTTC. Protein product: CASSLGGAGETQYF.